This passage covers 32 T cell receptor beta chains from one sample sequenced in a study of blood T cell repertoires in COVID-19. Clones were read by immunoSEQ multiplex PCR, and TCRdb kept only the in-frame ones, dropping some. The sample consists of roughly 190,000 clones, 87% of them appearing once. The specimen sequenced was PBMCs or T cells enriched from blood (not recorded which). These receptors came from a woman aged 30 to 39 who had recovered from COVID-19.

This sequence joins TRBV6-2 or TRBV6-3 and TRBJ1-2; 7 bases fit TRBD1. Per germline, CDR1 MNHEY and CDR2 SVGEGT. The J segment lost 7 bases and the V segment lost 0 bases, leaving 5 bases of the junction unmatched. CDR3 length equals 14 residues. The CDR3 nucleotides read TGTGCCAGCAGTTACTCAGAGGGGACAGCTGGCTACACCTTC. Translating gives CASSYSEGTAGYTF.

This clone was detected a few times. The chain links TRBV6-1 to TRBJ2-7; a weak D match, TRBD2 (6 bases). This CDR3 is built from 15 residues. The germline V and J ends were trimmed by 1 base and 4 bases, with 14 bases remaining between them. The germline V gene has CDR1 MNHNS and CDR2 SASEGT. CDR3 sequence: CASSEGGEVRYEQYF. CDR3 nucleotide sequence: TGTGCCAGCAGTGAAGGGGGGGAGGTGCGGTACGAGCAGTACTTC.

This chain connects TRBV28 to TRBJ1-1; no firm D call. The CDR3 loop spans 13 amino acids. CDR1 MDHEN and CDR2 SYDVKM come from the germline V gene. Trimming shortened V by 5 bases and J by 4 bases, and 11 bases separated the two germline ends. The CDR3 DNA reads TGTGCCAGCAGTAGCTTGGTCGGCACTGAAGCTTTCTTT. This codes for CASSSLVGTEAFF.

The chain combines TRBV5-1 with TRBJ1-2; 7 bases agree with TRBD1. With V trimmed by 0 bases and J by 5 bases, 1 base remained unmatched. Germline assignment: CDR1 SGHRS and CDR2 YFSETQ. CDR3 length: 13 residues. The CDR3 spells CASSLETGYGYTF. As DNA, the CDR3 is TGCGCCAGCAGCTTGGAGACAGGGTATGGCTACACCTTC.

In its sample, this clone was seen a few times. The chain recombines TRBV7-9 with TRBJ1-5, with D tentatively TRBD1 (6 bases). CDR1 and CDR2 (germline): SEHNR, FQNEAQ (reference sequence). Between the trimmed V and J ends, which lost 4 bases and 7 bases, there was a span of 11 bases. The CDR3 runs to 13 residues. The CDR3 sequence is CASSSTGMQPQHF. DNA of the CDR3: TGTGCCAGCAGCTCTACAGGGATGCAGCCCCAGCATTTT.

This clone was observed a single time. The chain is built from TRBV18 and TRBJ1-4, with 10 bases that match TRBD1. Germline V gives CDR1 KGHSH, CDR2 LQKENI. V was clipped by 6 bases and J by 11 bases; unmatched bases: 21. The CDR3 is 18 amino acids. As DNA, the CDR3 is TGTGCCAGCTCGAGCTCGGGACAGGGGACCGGTAGAGGGGGGAAACTGTTTTTT. Its translation is CASSSSGQGTGRGGKLFF.

This sequence joins TRBV2 and TRBJ2-2, with 9 bases matching TRBD1. The CDR3 covers 19 residues. Germline V gene sequence: CDR1 SNHLY, CDR2 FYNNEI. V was clipped by 2 bases and J by 4 bases; unmatched bases: 14. The CDR3 reads CASSESIRAGTGITGELFF. The CDR3 region has the DNA TGTGCCAGCAGTGAAAGTATTCGGGCCGGGACAGGGATCACCGGGGAGCTGTTTTTT.

As for this clone: The DNA is left out, because the CDR3 cannot be placed on it with certainty; the CDR3 is given as TCRdb lists it. This chain uses TRBV7-5 with TRBJ2-7; TRBD1 is the table's D call, not checked against the DNA. TRBV7-5 is shown as a pseudogene. The CDR3 length is 19 residues, termini included. The chain's CDR3 is CARSLPFGQGASLSDEQYF.

This chain uses TRBV18 with TRBJ2-1, with D maybe TRBD2 (5 bases). From germline, CDR1 is KGHSH and CDR2 LQKENI. Between the trimmed V and J ends, which lost 3 bases and 12 bases, there was a span of 24 bases. The CDR3 is 16 residues long. CDR3 in amino acids: CASSPRTGEYNDVQFF. CDR3 bases: TGTGCCAGCTCACCGAGGACTGGGGAGTACAATGACGTGCAGTTCTTC.

Turning to this clone: Other DNA sequences in the same sample also yield this CDR3. The CDR3 DNA reads TGTGCCAGCAGCAAAGGCAGGGGGGAGCAGTACTTC. This codes for CASSKGRGEQYF. This chain uses TRBV5-6 with TRBJ2-7; 7 bases agree with TRBD1. This CDR3 contains 12 residues. J gave up 7 bases and V 4 bases, and 5 bases lay outside the gene matches. Germline V lookup: CDR1 SGHDT, CDR2 YYEEEE.

CDR3 bases: TGTGCCAGCAGTTTGAGACAGGGAGTTAGAAACACTGAAGCTTTCTTT. This sequence encodes CASSLRQGVRNTEAFF. This chain links TRBV28 with TRBJ1-1, with TRBD1 matching over 7 bases. The J segment lost 2 bases and the V segment lost 3 bases, leaving 9 bases of the junction unmatched. Germline loops: CDR1 MDHEN, CDR2 SYDVKM. This CDR3 contains 16 residues. Full variable domain (outside the CDR3, taken from reference TRBV28 and TRBJ1-1): DVKVTQSSRYLVKRTGEKVFLECVQDMDHENMFWYRQDPGLGLRLIYFSYDVKMKEKGDIPEGYSVSREKKERFSLILESASTNQTSMYLCASSLRQGVRNTEAFFGQGTRLTVV.

The chain is built from TRBV24-1 and TRBJ2-2; D is ambiguous. Looked up from germline, CDR1 is KGHDR and CDR2 is SFDVKD. Trimming pared 4 bases from V and 1 base from J, leaving 6 bases between. The CDR3 is 14 amino acids. In DNA form, the CDR3 reads TGTGCCACCAGTGACCCTATGAACACCGGGGAGCTGTTTTTT. Translation gives CATSDPMNTGELFF.

The V gene is TRBV18, the J gene TRBJ2-7; D is uncertain. Between the trimmed V and J ends, which lost 6 bases and 3 bases, there was a span of 12 bases. From germline, CDR1 is KGHSH and CDR2 LQKENI. There are 13 residues in the CDR3. Here the CDR3 DNA reads TGTGCCAGCTCCACGGGTCCCCTCTACGAGCAGTACTTC. This gives the protein CASSTGPLYEQYF.

The chain links TRBV28 to TRBJ1-2; 8 bases fit TRBD1. The CDR3 has 13 residues. CDR1 and CDR2 (germline): MDHEN, SYDVKM. V dropped 6 bases and J dropped 5; count of bases not matched to a gene: 5. Here the CDR3 DNA reads TGTGCCAGCAGCTCGGACAGGGCTTATGGCTACACCTTC. It specifies CASSSDRAYGYTF.

V gene TRBV5-8 combines with J gene TRBJ2-3, with D tentatively TRBD1 (7 bases). Between the trimmed V and J ends, which lost 2 bases and 3 bases, there was a span of 13 bases. This CDR3 is 15 amino acids long. Germline CDR1 reads SGHTS; CDR2 reads YDEGEE. This CDR3 reads CASSFRGAMTDTQYF. CDR3 bases: TGTGCCAGCAGCTTCAGGGGGGCGATGACAGATACGCAGTATTTT.

The chain couples TRBV9 to TRBJ2-1; 10 nucleotides agree with TRBD2. Germline lookup yields CDR1 SGDLS and CDR2 YYNGEE. Losses at the gene ends were 0 bases for V and 6 bases for J; bases not matched to a gene: 3. CDR3 length equals 15 residues. The chain's CDR3 is CASSVVAGGVNEQFF. The CDR3 DNA reads TGTGCCAGCAGCGTAGTAGCGGGAGGCGTCAATGAGCAGTTCTTC. The whole variable domain, remainder taken from reference TRBV9 and TRBJ2-1, is DSGVTQTPKHLITATGQRVTLRCSPRSGDLSVYWYQQSLDQGLQFLIQYYNGEERAKGNILERFSAQQFPDLHSELNLSSLELGDSALYFCASSVVAGGVNEQFFGPGTRLTVL.

The chain carries TRBV18 and TRBJ1-3, with D unresolved. Looked up from germline, CDR1 is KGHSH and CDR2 is LQKENI. This CDR3 has 17 residues. V gave up 3 bases and J gave up 0 bases, with 15 bases separating them. CDR3 coding DNA: TGTGCCAGCTCACCCGGTCTGCCGCGGGGCTCTGGAAACACCATATATTTT. Protein product: CASSPGLPRGSGNTIYF.

With respect to this clone: Distinct nucleotide sequences in the sample also encode this CDR3. V gene TRBV9 combines with J gene TRBJ2-7; D may be TRBD2 (7 bases). Germline CDR1 SGDLS, CDR2 YYNGEE. V lost 0 bases and J 2 bases, leaving 9 bases between the germline ends. The CDR3 runs to 14 residues. This chain's CDR3 is CASSVGGGPYEQYF. DNA for the CDR3: TGTGCCAGCAGCGTAGGGGGGGGGCCCTACGAGCAGTACTTC.

The rearrangement joins TRBV7-2 to TRBJ2-7, with D possibly matching TRBD1 (7 bases). The CDR3 consists of 16 residues. Trimming stripped 5 bases from V and 3 bases from J, with 20 bases between. The germline V gene has CDR1 SGHTA and CDR2 FQGNSA. The CDR3: CASSRNGGTDLYEQYF. For the CDR3, the DNA is TGTGCCAGCAGCCGGAACGGCGGGACAGATCTCTACGAGCAGTACTTC. Full variable domain (rest looked up from reference TRBV7-2 and TRBJ2-7): GAGVSQSPSNKVTEKGKDVELRCDPISGHTALYWYRQSLGQGLEFLIYFQGNSAPDKSGLPSDRFSAERTGGSVSTLTIQRTQQEDSAVYLCASSRNGGTDLYEQYFGPGTRLTVT.

V and J are TRBV30 and TRBJ2-1, with a weak D call TRBD2 (6 bases). Trimming removed 0 bases from V and 6 bases from J, with 15 bases in between. The CDR3 runs 15 residues. Germline V CDR1 and CDR2: GTSNPN, SVGIG (reference sequence). CDR3 DNA sequence: TGTGCCTGGAGTGTAGCAGGGACTCTCCCCAATGAGCAGTTCTTC. Translating it yields CAWSVAGTLPNEQFF.

The V and J genes are TRBV4-2 and TRBJ1-2, with TRBD1 matching 7 bases. V trimming: 0 bases; J trimming: 2 bases; junction bases outside the gene matches: 0. The germline CDR1 and CDR2 sequences are LGHNA and YNFKEQ. This CDR3 is 14 amino acids long. This CDR3 reads CASSQETGNYGYTF. The DNA of the CDR3 is TGTGCCAGCAGCCAAGAGACAGGGAACTATGGCTACACCTTC.

This chain joins TRBV19 and TRBJ2-3; D might be TRBD1 (5 bases). V shed 8 bases and J shed 2 bases, with 11 bases lying between them. Germline V gene sequence: CDR1 LNHDA, CDR2 SQIVND (reference sequence). The CDR3 sequence is 13 residues long. CDR3 loop: CASARALTDTQYF. DNA of the CDR3: TGTGCCAGTGCCAGGGCTCTCACAGATACGCAGTATTTT.

This clone appeared a single time. V usage is TRBV11-3 and J usage is TRBJ2-5, with D perhaps TRBD1 (5 bases). The CDR3 is 18 residues long. Germline V gene lookup returns CDR1 SGHNT and CDR2 YENEEA. V shed 1 base and J shed 2 bases, with 20 bases lying between them. This CDR3 is CASSLGTYKALGQETQYF. In DNA form, the CDR3 reads TGTGCCAGCAGCTTAGGGACATACAAAGCGTTGGGTCAAGAGACCCAGTACTTC.

This chain uses TRBV19 with TRBJ1-1, with D perhaps matching TRBD1 (5 bases). V dropped 9 bases and J dropped 7 bases, with 18 bases sitting between them. This CDR3 is built from 13 residues. The germline V gene has CDR1 LNHDA and CDR2 SQIVND (reference sequence). CDR3 nucleotides: TGTGCCAGCCGCGCGCCGGGGGGAGGTGAAGCTTTCTTT. It specifies CASRAPGGGEAFF.

J is TRBJ2-3 and V is TRBV5-4; 7 bases align to TRBD2. Germline V gene lookup returns CDR1 SGHNT and CDR2 YYREEE (reference sequence). V lost 6 bases, J lost 3 bases, and 4 bases stayed unmatched. This CDR3 comprises 13 residues. This CDR3 reads CASKELATDTQYF. In DNA form, the CDR3 reads TGTGCCAGCAAGGAACTAGCGACAGATACGCAGTATTTT.

In this sample, this clone turned up once. V gene TRBV5-1 combines with J gene TRBJ2-1; 9 nucleotides match TRBD2. The CDR3 covers 16 residues. V trimming: 0 bases; J trimming: 2 bases; junction bases outside the gene matches: 3. Germline V lookup: CDR1 SGHRS, CDR2 YFSETQ. As DNA, the CDR3 is TGCGCCAGCAGCTTGGGAGCTAGCGGGGCCTACAATGAGCAGTTCTTC. It encodes CASSLGASGAYNEQFF.

This chain uses TRBV5-1 with TRBJ2-7; perhaps TRBD2 as D (6 bases). Trimming removed 0 bases at V and 6 bases at J, with 13 bases between. CDR1 and CDR2 (germline): SGHRS, YFSETQ. CDR3 length: 14 amino acids. The chain's CDR3 is CASSLATGGVEQYF. CDR3 DNA sequence: TGCGCCAGCAGCTTGGCTACTGGAGGGGTCGAGCAGTACTTC.

This clone came up once. The chain has TRBV6-5 and TRBJ2-7, with 10 bases aligning to TRBD1. V lost 2 bases to trimming and J lost 6 bases; unmatched junction nucleotides: 7. Per the germline V gene, CDR1 is MNHEY and CDR2 is SVGAGI. The CDR3 covers 15 residues. The CDR3 region has the DNA TGTGCCAGCAGTTACCCCGGGACAGGGGCAGGCGAGCAGTACTTC. It yields the protein CASSYPGTGAGEQYF.

DNA for the CDR3: TGTGCCAGCAGCCCTGTTAATCAGGGGCTGGAGACCCAGTACTTC. This gives the protein CASSPVNQGLETQYF. This chain joins TRBV7-9 and TRBJ2-5, with TRBD1 as a possible D gene (6 bases). The germline gives CDR1 SEHNR, CDR2 FQNEAQ (reference sequence). This CDR3 is 15 amino acids long. V lost 5 bases, J lost 5 bases, and 18 bases lay in between. The full variable domain, its missing parts supplied by reference TRBV7-9 and TRBJ2-5, is DTGVSQNPRHKITKRGQNVTFRCDPISEHNRLYWYRQTLGQGPEFLTYFQNEAQLEKSRLLSDRFSAERPKGSFSTLEIQRTEQGDSAMYLCASSPVNQGLETQYFGPGTRLLVL.

The chain links TRBV29-1 to TRBJ2-5; TRBD1 is a possible D gene (6 bases). CDR1 and CDR2 from the germline V gene are SQVTM and ANQGSEA. This CDR3 is 13 amino acids long. Trimming shortened V by 6 bases and J by 5 bases, and 16 bases separated the two germline ends. Here the CDR3 reads CSVSPGDRETQYF. CDR3 coding DNA: TGCAGCGTCTCTCCAGGGGATCGGGAGACCCAGTACTTC.

The chain carries TRBV7-6 and TRBJ2-7; 9 bases map to TRBD2. V gave up 1 base and J gave up 5 bases; unmatched junction bases: 3. Germline values: CDR1 SGHVS, CDR2 FNYEAQ. The CDR3 covers 14 residues. The CDR3 sequence is CASSLEVAGDEQYF. CDR3 DNA sequence: TGTGCCAGCAGCTTAGAGGTAGCGGGAGACGAGCAGTACTTC.

The rearrangement uses TRBV6-6 and TRBJ1-5; the match to TRBD1 covers 8 bases. Germline V CDR1 and CDR2: MNHNY, SVGAGI (reference sequence). This CDR3 is 14 amino acids long. The J segment lost 1 base and the V segment lost 6 bases, leaving 2 bases of the junction unmatched. Here the CDR3 reads CASRTGDSNQPQHF. As DNA, the CDR3 is TGTGCCAGCAGGACAGGGGACAGCAATCAGCCCCAGCATTTT.